This T cell receptor beta chain was sequenced during a study of blood T cell repertoires in COVID-19. V gave up 10 bases and J gave up 10 bases; unmatched junction bases: 12. CDR3 size: 14 residues. Germline V gene lookup returns CDR1 WNHNN and CDR2 SYGVQD (reference sequence). Study processing details: Using reference gene primer amplification, nucleated cell counts were estimated. Repertoires were generated with immunoSEQ multiplex PCR, while TCRdb's copy carries only in-frame clones and drops some. From that table come the V and J calls and clone size; the DNA was used to work out D and trimming. This table holds roughly 200,000 clones, 80% to 85% found once.

This receptor was obtained from an elderly woman with COVID-19, enrolled during active disease. Sequencing was performed on peripheral blood. The chain has TRBV10-1 and TRBJ2-1; 11 positions agree with TRBD2. The CDR3: CAIFIAGGRPEQFF. CDR3 DNA: TGCGCCATTTTTATAGCGGGGGGGCGCCCCGAGCAGTTCTTC.